One sample yielded the 16 T cell receptor beta chains listed below, sequenced in a study of T cell responses to AZD1222 COVID-19 vaccine. Clones were read by immunoSEQ multiplex PCR, and TCRdb kept only the in-frame ones, dropping some. The sample lists 150,000 or so clones; around nine tenths were seen once. Material: peripheral blood, obtained on day 0 of AZD1222 vaccination. The source of these receptors is an adult in good health.

V gene TRBV27 combines with J gene TRBJ1-1, with a tentative D call TRBD1 (6 bases). Trimming stripped 6 bases from V and 7 bases from J, with 18 bases between. From germline, CDR1 is MNHEY and CDR2 SMNVEV (reference sequence). This CDR3 contains 14 residues. This CDR3 is CASSSVTGAYEAFF. The CDR3 DNA follows: TGTGCCAGCAGCTCCGTGACAGGAGCCTATGAAGCTTTCTTT.

V gene TRBV6-5 combines with J gene TRBJ2-2; 8 bases fit TRBD2. Germline CDR1 reads MNHEY; CDR2 reads SVGAGI. Trimming took 10 bases from V and 5 from J; bases not matched to a gene: 12. The CDR3 totals 15 residues. The CDR3 protein is CATPRAGGGTGELFF. The DNA for the CDR3 is TGTGCCACCCCCAGGGCGGGAGGAGGGACCGGGGAGCTGTTTTTT.

This clone was picked up one time. The J gene is TRBJ1-3, the V gene TRBV5-6; D remains ambiguous. V was pared by 4 bases and J by 0 bases, with 14 bases between. Per the germline V gene, CDR1 is SGHDT and CDR2 is YYEEEE. The CDR3 spans 16 residues. The CDR3 DNA is TGTGCCAGCAGCCCCCTAGGACGGCACTCTGGAAACACCATATATTTT. It is translated as CASSPLGRHSGNTIYF.

The V call is TRBV21-1, the J call TRBJ1-1. TRBV21-1 is designated a pseudogene. The CDR3 is 15 residues long. CDR3 residues: CASSKVPPRGTEAFF. The CDR3, as DNA: TGTGCCAGCAGCAAGGTCCCACCGAGGGGTACTGAAGCTTTCTTT.

The chain joins TRBV4-2 to TRBJ2-7, with a weak D call TRBD2 (7 bases). Trimming pared 3 bases from V and 1 base from J, leaving 13 bases between. CDR1 is LGHNA, CDR2 YNFKEQ, per germline. This CDR3 spans 15 amino acids. CDR3 region: CASSQGGAGSYEQYF. The CDR3 DNA reads as TGTGCCAGCAGCCAGGGGGGGGCCGGGTCCTACGAGCAGTACTTC.

The chain couples TRBV30 to TRBJ2-1; 11 positions match TRBD2. The V gene's germline CDR1 is GTSNPN and CDR2 SVGIG (reference sequence). The V segment lost 1 base and the J segment 9 bases; nucleotides outside the gene matches: 5. The CDR3 has 14 residues. The CDR3 loop is CAWSGSLAGGEQFF. CDR3 coding DNA: TGTGCCTGGAGTGGGTCCCTAGCGGGAGGTGAGCAGTTCTTC.

This clone has only one observation. The chain recombines TRBV2 with TRBJ1-1; D unclear. Trimming pared 7 bases from V and 0 bases from J, leaving 12 bases between. Per the germline V gene, CDR1 is SNHLY and CDR2 is FYNNEI. The CDR3 has 14 residues. As DNA, the CDR3 is TGTGCCAGCAAGAAGGCCAGGATGAACACTGAAGCTTTCTTT. The encoded protein is CASKKARMNTEAFF.

A single count supports this clone. CDR3 loop: CASNPGGRGGGTQYF. The CDR3 nucleotides are TGTGCCAGCAATCCCGGTGGCAGGGGAGGGGGGACCCAGTACTTC. The gene calls are TRBV25-1 and TRBJ2-5; weak D call: TRBD2 (7 bases). The CDR3 length is 15 residues. Looked up from germline, CDR1 is MGHDK and CDR2 is SYGVNS. V dropped 7 bases and J dropped 7 bases, with 22 bases sitting between them.

J is TRBJ2-1 and V is TRBV5-1, with unresolved D. Germline CDR1 and CDR2: SGHRS and YFSETQ. V was cut by 4 bases and J by 0 bases, with 11 bases left in between. The CDR3 covers 15 residues. CDR3 sequence: CASSADWNSYNEQFF. In DNA, the CDR3 is TGCGCCAGCAGCGCAGACTGGAACTCCTACAATGAGCAGTTCTTC.

DNA of the CDR3: TGTGCCAGCAGCTTCGATGACAGGAGCTCCTACAATGAGCAGTTCTTC. It translates to CASSFDDRSSYNEQFF. The chain is built from TRBV7-8 and TRBJ2-1, with TRBD1 as a possible D gene (6 bases). CDR3 length: 16 amino acids. The V gene lost 3 bases and the J gene lost 0 bases, with 12 bases spanning the gap. Germline V gene sequence: CDR1 SGHVS, CDR2 FQNEAQ.

This clone showed up just a few times. This chain links TRBV6-4 with TRBJ2-2, with no clear D. There are 14 residues in the CDR3. Trimming left V 4 bases short and J 1 base short, with 7 bases between. The germline V gene encodes CDR1 MRHNA and CDR2 SNTAGT. CDR3 bases: TGTGCCAGCAGTGCCTTGGGGAACACCGGGGAGCTGTTTTTT. Its translation is CASSALGNTGELFF.

This chain connects TRBV5-6 to TRBJ1-1; D is unclear. CDR3 length: 13 amino acids. In germline, CDR1 is SGHDT, CDR2 YYEEEE. The V end was cut by 7 bases, the J end by 4 bases, with 14 bases between. CDR3 in DNA: TGTGCCAGCGGGCCCCGGGGATTCACTGAAGCTTTCTTT. Translation gives CASGPRGFTEAFF.

The J gene is TRBJ1-1, the V gene TRBV2; the D is unclear. V was trimmed by 4 bases and J by 4 bases, leaving 13 bases between them. The CDR3 spans 14 residues. Per germline, CDR1 SNHLY and CDR2 FYNNEI. CDR3 nucleotide sequence: TGTGCCAGCAGTGTTTCGGAGTGGGGCACTGAAGCTTTCTTT. This encodes CASSVSEWGTEAFF.

The V call is TRBV29-1, the J call TRBJ1-1, with 10 positions matching TRBD1. This CDR3 has 16 amino acids. Germline CDR1 SQVTM, CDR2 ANQGSEA. The V and J ends lost 4 bases and 5 bases, in that order; junction bases with no gene match: 13. The CDR3 loop reads CSVAPNSGQGRTEAFF. The CDR3 DNA sequence: TGCAGCGTTGCCCCGAACTCGGGACAGGGGCGGACTGAAGCTTTCTTT.

This chain connects TRBV6-5 to TRBJ1-4; D uncertain. There are 11 residues in the CDR3. The germline V gene encodes CDR1 MNHEY and CDR2 SVGAGI. The ends were cut back, 6 bases at V and 10 bases at J, with 9 bases in the middle. The CDR3 DNA reads as TGTGCCAGCAGAGATGACGGAAAACTGTTTTTT. It yields the protein CASRDDGKLFF.

This chain connects TRBV6-2 or TRBV6-3 to TRBJ1-1; D not resolved. V was cut by 6 bases and J by 7 bases, with 15 bases left in between. This CDR3 comprises 13 residues. Germline values: CDR1 MNHEY, CDR2 SVGEGT. This CDR3 is CASSPLVGNEAFF. CDR3 nucleotides: TGTGCCAGCAGCCCCCTTGTGGGGAATGAAGCTTTCTTT.